A selection of T cell receptor beta chains follows, all from one sample in a study of human T cells and chemical hapten exposure. TCRdb recomputed calls from the RACE reads with MiXCR, one row per CDR3 protein. Of 380,000 or so distinct CDR3 sequences detected, around 5% appear once; the ten largest clones hold around 2.3%. This sample comprised whole blood, obtained in connection with sensitization to the hapten diphenylcyclopropenone (DPC). The receptor set was obtained from a woman aged 45-59 years with alopecia areata. Some clones in this sample may be carry-over from other donors' samples. Each CDR3 is given with its conserved first and last residue. Each record gives: clone size, J gene, V gene, D gene, CDR3 DNA, CDR3 protein. A D gene is named only where the DNA matches it firmly. Where a row states a size, it is once, few, many or the class of an expanded clone; other rows omit it.

size: few
J: TRBJ1-1
V: TRBV12-3/TRBV12-4
D: NA
DNA: TGTGCCAGCAGCCCGGACCCGCTAGGTGAGACTTTCTTT
CDR3: CASSPDPLGETFF

size: many
J: TRBJ2-6
V: TRBV18
D: NA
DNA: TGTGCCAGCTCACCAGGGCTCGGGGCCAACGTCCTGACTTTC
CDR3: CASSPGLGANVLTF

size: few
J: TRBJ1-1
V: TRBV13
D: TRBD1
DNA: TGTGCCAGCAGCCCGGACAGGGGGCTCCCCGTGAACACTGAAGCTTTCTTT
CDR3: CASSPDRGLPVNTEAFF

size: many
J: TRBJ2-3
V: TRBV5-4
D: NA
DNA: TGTGCCAGCAGCCCGACCCGACCCGCCGGGCCCACAGATACGCAGTATTTT
CDR3: CASSPTRPAGPTDTQYF

size: NA
J: TRBJ1-1
V: TRBV7-9
D: TRBD1
DNA: TGTGCCAGCAGCTTTAGCCGGGACAGGGGATGGAACACTGAAGCTTTCTTT
CDR3: CASSFSRDRGWNTEAFF

size: many
J: TRBJ1-1
V: TRBV6-6
D: NA
DNA: TGTGCCAGCAGCCCGGTGGGCACTGAAGCTTTCTTT
CDR3: CASSPVGTEAFF

size: once
J: TRBJ2-1
V: TRBV12-3/TRBV12-4
D: NA
DNA: TGTGCCAGCAGTTTTGGCGAGGGTGAGCAGTTCTTC
CDR3: CASSFGEGEQFF

size: many
J: TRBJ2-3
V: TRBV7-9
D: NA
DNA: TGTGCCAGCAGCTTAGAAGAGAAGCAGTATTTT
CDR3: CASSLEEKQYF

size: few
J: TRBJ1-5
V: TRBV15
D: TRBD1
DNA: TGTGCCACCAGCAGGGGACAGGGGGCAGATCAGCCCCAGCATTTT
CDR3: CATSRGQGADQPQHF

size: many
J: TRBJ1-3
V: TRBV28
D: TRBD1
DNA: TGTGCCAGCAGGGAAGCCGGGACAGAAAGAAACACCATATATTTT
CDR3: CASREAGTERNTIYF

size: many
J: TRBJ1-1
V: TRBV27
D: NA
DNA: TGTGCCAGCTCTCCCTCGGCAGGGGACCCGAACACTGAAGCTTTCTTT
CDR3: CASSPSAGDPNTEAFF

size: many
J: TRBJ2-3
V: TRBV6-5
D: TRBD1
DNA: TGTGCCAGCGGGGACAGGGGACCAGATACGCAGTATTTT
CDR3: CASGDRGPDTQYF

size: many
J: TRBJ2-5
V: TRBV20-1
D: TRBD2
DNA: TGCAGTGCGACTAGCGGTCGGGAGACCCAGTACTTC
CDR3: CSATSGRETQYF

size: NA
J: TRBJ1-1
V: TRBV3-1
D: NA
DNA: TGTGCCAGCAGCCAATCCGTCATCTACACTGAAGCTTTCTTT
CDR3: CASSQSVIYTEAFF

size: many
J: TRBJ1-2
V: TRBV29-1
D: NA
DNA: TGCAGCGTGACGGGACTGCACTATGGCTACACCTTC
CDR3: CSVTGLHYGYTF

size: few
J: TRBJ1-4
V: TRBV12-3/TRBV12-4
D: TRBD1
DNA: TGTGCCAGCAGTCCGACAGGGGAGAGTGAAAAACTGTTTTTT
CDR3: CASSPTGESEKLFF

size: many
J: TRBJ1-5
V: TRBV7-2
D: NA
DNA: TGTGCCAGCAGCCTATCAGGGGCAGGGCAGCCCCAGCATTTT
CDR3: CASSLSGAGQPQHF